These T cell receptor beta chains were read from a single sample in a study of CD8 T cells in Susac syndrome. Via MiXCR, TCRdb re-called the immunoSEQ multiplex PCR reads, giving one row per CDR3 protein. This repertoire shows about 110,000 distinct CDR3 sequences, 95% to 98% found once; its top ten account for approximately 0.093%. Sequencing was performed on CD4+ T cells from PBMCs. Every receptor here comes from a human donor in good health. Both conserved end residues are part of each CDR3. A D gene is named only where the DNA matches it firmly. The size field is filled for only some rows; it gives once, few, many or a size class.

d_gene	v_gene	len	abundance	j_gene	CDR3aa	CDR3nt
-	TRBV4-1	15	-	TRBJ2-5	CASSPRDGGEETQYF	TGCGCCAGCAGCCCTCGGGACGGGGGAGAAGAGACCCAGTACTTC
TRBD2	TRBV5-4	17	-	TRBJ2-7	CASSIGTSGRGSYEQYF	TGTGCCAGCAGCATCGGGACTAGCGGGAGGGGTTCCTACGAGCAGTACTTC
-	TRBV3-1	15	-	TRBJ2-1	CASSQGREWGNEQFF	TGTGCCAGCAGCCAAGGACGGGAGTGGGGCAATGAGCAGTTCTTC
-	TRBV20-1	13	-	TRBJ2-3	CSARDFTAGTQYF	TGCAGTGCTAGAGATTTCACGGCGGGTACGCAGTATTTT
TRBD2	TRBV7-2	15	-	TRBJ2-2	CASRPRLASTGELFF	TGTGCCAGCAGGCCGAGACTAGCGAGCACCGGGGAGCTGTTTTTT
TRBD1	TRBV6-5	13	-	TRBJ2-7	CASSGTERYEQYF	TGTGCCAGCAGTGGGACAGAGCGGTACGAGCAGTACTTC
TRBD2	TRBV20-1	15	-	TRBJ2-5	CSAQASGRAPETQYF	TGCAGTGCTCAGGCTAGCGGGAGGGCCCCAGAGACCCAGTACTTC
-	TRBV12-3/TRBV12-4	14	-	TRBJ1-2	CASSLQQVYDTNTF	TGTGCCAGCAGTTTACAACAGGTCTACGATACGAACACCTTC
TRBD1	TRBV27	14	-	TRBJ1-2	CATRDRVVSDGYTF	TGTGCCACCAGGGACAGGGTTGTTTCGGATGGCTACACCTTC
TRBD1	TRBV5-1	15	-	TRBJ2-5	CASSLGTGLEETQYF	TGCGCCAGCAGCTTAGGGACAGGATTGGAAGAGACCCAGTACTTC
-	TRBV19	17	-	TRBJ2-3	CASSKMSWSGATDTQYF	TGTGCCAGTAGCAAGATGAGTTGGTCGGGGGCCACAGATACGCAGTATTTT
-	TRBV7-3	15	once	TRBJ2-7	CASSLTQGGAYEQYF	TGTGCCAGCAGCTTAACGCAGGGGGGGGCCTACGAGCAGTACTTC
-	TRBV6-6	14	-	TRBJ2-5	CASSSRSGQETQYF	TGTGCCAGCAGTTCTAGATCAGGTCAAGAGACCCAGTACTTC
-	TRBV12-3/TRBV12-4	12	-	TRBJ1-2	CASRLGIYGYTF	TGTGCCAGCCGTCTAGGGATCTATGGCTACACCTTC
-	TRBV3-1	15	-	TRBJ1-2	CASSHLADGTYGYTF	TGTGCCAGCAGCCATCTAGCCGACGGAACCTATGGCTACACCTTC
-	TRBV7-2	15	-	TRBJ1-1	CASSQQGSGNTEAFF	TGTGCCAGCAGCCAACAGGGTAGTGGCAACACTGAAGCTTTCTTT
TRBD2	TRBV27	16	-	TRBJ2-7	CASSSILAGFSYEQYF	TGTGCCAGCAGTTCCATCCTAGCGGGGTTCTCCTACGAGCAGTACTTC
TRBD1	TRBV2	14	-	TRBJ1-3	CASRTGGSGNTIYF	TGTGCCAGCAGGACAGGGGGCTCTGGAAACACCATATATTTT
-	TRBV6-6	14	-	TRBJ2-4	CASSYKWAKNIQYF	TGTGCCAGCAGTTACAAGTGGGCCAAAAACATTCAGTACTTC
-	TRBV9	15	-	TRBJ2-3	CASSSGGKGTDTQYF	TGTGCCAGCAGCAGCGGAGGGAAGGGCACAGATACGCAGTATTTT
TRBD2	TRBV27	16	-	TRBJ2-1	CASSGGGLAGYNEQFF	TGTGCCAGCAGTGGGGGGGGACTAGCGGGTTACAATGAGCAGTTCTTC
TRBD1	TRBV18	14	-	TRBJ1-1	CASSPVTGGAEAFF	TGTGCCAGCTCACCGGTAACAGGGGGGGCTGAAGCTTTCTTT
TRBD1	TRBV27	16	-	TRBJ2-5	CASSWKGQVYQETQYF	TGTGCCAGCAGTTGGAAGGGACAGGTGTACCAAGAGACCCAGTACTTC
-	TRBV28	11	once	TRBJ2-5	CASTLQETQYF	TGTGCCAGCACTTTACAAGAGACCCAGTACTTC
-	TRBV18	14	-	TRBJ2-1	CASSPSLSYNEQFF	TGTGCCAGCTCACCAAGTCTCTCCTACAATGAGCAGTTCTTC
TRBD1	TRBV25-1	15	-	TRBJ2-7	CASSDRDRGSYEQYF	TGTGCCAGCAGTGACAGGGACAGGGGCTCCTACGAGCAGTACTTC
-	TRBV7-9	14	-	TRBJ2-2	CASSLDPRTGELFF	TGTGCCAGCAGCTTAGACCCACGGACCGGGGAGCTGTTTTTT
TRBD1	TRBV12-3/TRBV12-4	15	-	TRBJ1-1	CASSLSSTGLAEAFF	TGTGCCAGCAGTTTGTCTTCGACAGGGCTCGCTGAAGCTTTCTTT
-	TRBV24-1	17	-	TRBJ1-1	CATSDLIDRGASTEAFF	TGTGCCACCAGTGATTTGATCGATCGGGGGGCGAGCACTGAAGCTTTCTTT
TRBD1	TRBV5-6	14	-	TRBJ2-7	CASSRRTGSNEQYF	TGTGCCAGCAGCCGAAGGACAGGGAGTAACGAGCAGTACTTC
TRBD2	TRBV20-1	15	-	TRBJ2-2	CSAVKAGSNTGELFF	TGCAGTGCGGTTAAAGCGGGGTCGAACACCGGGGAGCTGTTTTTT
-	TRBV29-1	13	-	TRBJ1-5	CSVVGGGNQPQHF	TGCAGCGTTGTCGGGGGCGGCAATCAGCCCCAGCATTTT
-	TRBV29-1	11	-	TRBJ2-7	CSVEAKNEQYF	TGCAGCGTTGAAGCGAAGAACGAGCAGTACTTC
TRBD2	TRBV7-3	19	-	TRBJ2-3	CASSARRGAGEEGSDTQYF	TGTGCCAGCAGCGCCCGTAGGGGAGCGGGGGAGGAGGGGAGTGATACGCAGTATTTT
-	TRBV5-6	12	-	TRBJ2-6	CASSPRANVLTF	TGTGCCAGCAGCCCCCGGGCCAACGTCCTGACTTTC
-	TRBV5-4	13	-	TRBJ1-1	CASSFIGGGEAFF	TGTGCCAGCAGCTTTATTGGGGGTGGCGAAGCTTTCTTT
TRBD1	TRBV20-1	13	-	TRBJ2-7	CSALLGQGDEQYF	TGCAGTGCGCTACTAGGACAGGGGGACGAGCAGTACTTC
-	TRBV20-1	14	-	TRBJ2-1	CSATTGRLGNEQFF	TGCAGTGCTACGACAGGGAGGTTAGGCAATGAGCAGTTCTTC
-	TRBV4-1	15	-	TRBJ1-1	CASSQDSQGYTEAFF	TGCGCCAGCAGCCAAGATTCCCAGGGGTACACTGAAGCTTTCTTT